The T cell receptor beta chain under discussion was sequenced for a study of blood T cell repertoires in COVID-19 (dated by TCRdb to 2018 to 2021). About the study as a whole: The collaborator samples originated in the United States, Italy and Spain and spanned the acute and convalescent phases of COVID-19. The samples were drawn from the first 160 participants of the ongoing ImmuneRACE study and from 1,254 subjects provided by 6 global collaborators. Where available, HLA class I and class II types were obtained from metadata supplied by the sample provider rather than from assay-based typing. The dataset comprised deeply sampled blood TCRbeta repertoires from subjects exposed to, actively infected with, or recovered from COVID-19. A freely available public database, intended as a resource for researchers studying the immune response to SARS-CoV-2, is where the repertoires were released. The material from the prospective study consisted of cDNA or gDNA derived from T cells, B-cell-depleted T cells, or PBMCs. Nearly every sample came with metadata listing a de-identified subject ID, COVID-19 status, age in years and sex. The paper's findings and limits, for the study overall: Clinical and demographic metadata were provided uncurated, with the amount varying by source and participant.

Participants in the prospective study were aged roughly 18 to 100 years, lived in approximately 26 United States geographic areas, and enrolled through a virtual design. In the prospective study, cohorts were assigned on the basis of participant-reported clinical history obtained from a screening survey and a study questionnaire. Recovered participants in ImmuneRACE Cohort 3 were defined by two consecutive negative NP/OP PCR tests, clearance by a healthcare professional, or resolution of symptoms. Mobile phlebotomists in the prospective study collected whole blood, serum and a nasopharyngeal or oropharyngeal swab from every participant. Prospective study participants could optionally give additional blood draws and questionnaires over an approximately two-month period. Before DNA extraction, prospective study blood samples were shipped either frozen or at room temperature. Comment on this clone: Its antigen specificity is not known. Per-nucleotide qualities are absent, and no much larger clonotype sits a single base away.

The immunoSEQ Assay, a bias-controlled multiplex PCR, was used to amplify TCRbeta CDR3 regions from genomic DNA. In the authors' own workflow: The number of nucleated cells in each sample was estimated by amplification of reference gene primers within the assay. To quantify the absolute abundance of each unique TCRbeta CDR3 rearrangement, sequence reads were collapsed and filtered. Productive Simpson clonality was computed per sample as the square root of Simpson's diversity index over productive rearrangements. In TCRdb, the immuneACCESS table is reduced to in-frame sequences with V and J assigned. These tables do not hold every clone; where another copy was compared, an unresolved V gene accounts for under half, and the others remain unexplained. V and J calls and clone size are copied from that table; D and trimming were computed from the DNA. For this sample the table gives around 150,000 clones, of which about four fifths were detected only once. Approximately 10% of the sample is in the top ten clones.

The germline V gene (reference sequence) specifies MNHEY as CDR1 and SMNVEV as CDR2. The CDR3 runs 13 amino acids, cysteine and phenylalanine included. Kept here is only the CDR3 DNA, which spans 39 bases and is read in frame from base 1. V gives up 5 bases and J gives up 6 bases, and the segment between their germline ends measures 10 bases. The receptor was derived from a middle-aged man who had recovered from COVID-19. Sequencing was performed on PBMCs or T cells enriched from blood (not recorded which). The chain is made from TRBV27 and TRBJ2-2; the D gene is possibly TRBD1, with 5 bases matching. The DNA is as follows: TGTGCCAGCAGTCACAGGATGGCCGGGGAGCTGTTTTTT. This translates into CASSHRMAGELFF.